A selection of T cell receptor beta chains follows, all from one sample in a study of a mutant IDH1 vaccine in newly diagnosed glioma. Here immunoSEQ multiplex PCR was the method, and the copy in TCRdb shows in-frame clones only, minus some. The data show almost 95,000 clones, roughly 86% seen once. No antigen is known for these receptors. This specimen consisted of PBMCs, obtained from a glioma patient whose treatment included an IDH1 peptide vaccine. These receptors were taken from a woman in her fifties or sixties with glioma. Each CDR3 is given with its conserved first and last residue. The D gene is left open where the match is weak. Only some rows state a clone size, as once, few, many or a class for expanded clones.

cdr3_aa: CASSVSRENIQYF
cdr3_nt: TGTGCCAGCAGCGTGAGCAGGGAAAACATTCAGTACTTC
d_call: NA
v_call: TRBV9
clone_size: NA
j_call: TRBJ2-4

cdr3_aa: CASRPDSAYEQYF
cdr3_nt: TGTGCCAGCAGACCGGACAGCGCCTACGAGCAGTACTTC
d_call: NA
v_call: TRBV6-1
clone_size: NA
j_call: TRBJ2-7

cdr3_aa: CASSLTFSLANNEQFF
cdr3_nt: TGTGCCAGCAGCTTAACTTTCTCACTAGCTAACAATGAGCAGTTCTTC
d_call: NA
v_call: TRBV7-3
clone_size: NA
j_call: TRBJ2-1

cdr3_aa: CASSPRGTSGLGEQFF
cdr3_nt: TGTGCCAGCAGCCCCCGAGGGACTAGCGGGCTTGGCGAGCAGTTCTTC
d_call: TRBD2
v_call: TRBV11-3
clone_size: once
j_call: TRBJ2-1

cdr3_aa: CASKAGEVPNEKLFF
cdr3_nt: TGTGCCAGCAAGGCAGGGGAGGTACCTAATGAAAAACTGTTTTTT
d_call: NA
v_call: TRBV27
clone_size: NA
j_call: TRBJ1-4

cdr3_aa: CATKGTDQETQYF
cdr3_nt: TGTGCCACCAAGGGGACAGACCAAGAGACCCAGTACTTC
d_call: TRBD1
v_call: TRBV10-3
clone_size: NA
j_call: TRBJ2-5

cdr3_aa: CASTKGSNQPQHF
cdr3_nt: TGTGCCTCAACAAAGGGGTCCAATCAGCCCCAGCATTTT
d_call: NA
v_call: TRBV19
clone_size: NA
j_call: TRBJ1-5

cdr3_aa: CASSPASGDYEQYF
cdr3_nt: TGTGCCAGCTCACCGGCTAGCGGGGACTACGAGCAGTACTTC
d_call: TRBD2
v_call: TRBV18
clone_size: NA
j_call: TRBJ2-7

cdr3_aa: CASVEGGSSYEQYF
cdr3_nt: TGTGCCAGCGTGGAGGGCGGGAGCTCCTACGAGCAGTACTTC
d_call: TRBD2
v_call: TRBV28
clone_size: NA
j_call: TRBJ2-7

cdr3_aa: CASSAAPRGSTEAFF
cdr3_nt: TGTGCCAGCAGCGCCGCCCCCAGGGGGAGCACTGAAGCTTTCTTT
d_call: TRBD1
v_call: TRBV27
clone_size: NA
j_call: TRBJ1-1

cdr3_aa: CAWSPGNTEAFF
cdr3_nt: TGTGCCTGGAGTCCAGGGAACACTGAAGCTTTCTTT
d_call: NA
v_call: TRBV30
clone_size: NA
j_call: TRBJ1-1

cdr3_aa: CASSFGLAGAGANVLTF
cdr3_nt: TGTGCCAGCAGCTTCGGACTAGCGGGAGCTGGGGCCAACGTCCTGACTTTC
d_call: TRBD2
v_call: TRBV5-5
clone_size: NA
j_call: TRBJ2-6

cdr3_aa: CASTALASSYNEQFF
cdr3_nt: TGTGCCAGTACCGCACTAGCGAGCTCCTACAATGAGCAGTTCTTC
d_call: TRBD2
v_call: TRBV19
clone_size: NA
j_call: TRBJ2-1

cdr3_aa: CASSFSLNTEAFF
cdr3_nt: TGTGCCAGCAGCTTTTCGTTAAACACTGAAGCTTTCTTT
d_call: NA
v_call: TRBV7-3
clone_size: NA
j_call: TRBJ1-1

cdr3_aa: CASEPPGNPYEQYF
cdr3_nt: TGTGCCAGTGAGCCTCCAGGAAACCCCTACGAGCAGTACTTC
d_call: NA
v_call: TRBV28
clone_size: once
j_call: TRBJ2-7

cdr3_aa: CASSSTSGSSYNEQFF
cdr3_nt: TGTGCCAGCAGCTCGACTAGCGGGAGCTCCTACAATGAGCAGTTCTTC
d_call: TRBD2
v_call: TRBV9
clone_size: NA
j_call: TRBJ2-1

cdr3_aa: CASSERVGNAFF
cdr3_nt: TGTGCCAGCAGTGAGCGGGTAGGGAATGCTTTCTTT
d_call: NA
v_call: TRBV6-6
clone_size: NA
j_call: TRBJ1-1

cdr3_aa: CASSSAELGAKNIQYF
cdr3_nt: TGTGCCAGCAGTTCGGCTGAATTAGGGGCCAAAAACATTCAGTACTTC
d_call: NA
v_call: TRBV27
clone_size: NA
j_call: TRBJ2-4

cdr3_aa: CASTKGGDTEAFF
cdr3_nt: TGTGCCAGCACCAAAGGGGGAGACACTGAAGCTTTCTTT
d_call: NA
v_call: TRBV6-6
clone_size: NA
j_call: TRBJ1-1

cdr3_aa: CASSAGDSLNEQFF
cdr3_nt: TGTGCCAGCAGCGCCGGGGACTCCCTCAATGAGCAGTTCTTC
d_call: NA
v_call: TRBV2
clone_size: few
j_call: TRBJ2-1

cdr3_aa: CASSVTGRTEAFF
cdr3_nt: TGTGCCAGCAGTGTGACAGGGAGGACTGAAGCTTTCTTT
d_call: TRBD1
v_call: TRBV27
clone_size: NA
j_call: TRBJ1-1

cdr3_aa: CASSLASKGDEQFF
cdr3_nt: TGTGCCAGCAGCTTGGCCTCGAAGGGAGATGAGCAGTTCTTC
d_call: NA
v_call: TRBV5-4
clone_size: few
j_call: TRBJ2-1

cdr3_aa: CASSVGGRGTNTEAFF
cdr3_nt: TGTGCCAGCAGCGTAGGGGGCAGGGGGACCAACACTGAAGCTTTCTTT
d_call: TRBD1
v_call: TRBV9
clone_size: few
j_call: TRBJ1-1

cdr3_aa: CASSESTPAGPSSGNTIYF
cdr3_nt: TGCGCCAGCAGTGAGTCGACTCCGGCAGGGCCAAGCTCTGGAAACACCATATATTTT
d_call: NA
v_call: TRBV10-2
clone_size: NA
j_call: TRBJ1-3

cdr3_aa: CASSPGSSSYEQYF
cdr3_nt: TGTGCCAGCAGCCCTGGATCAAGCTCCTACGAGCAGTACTTC
d_call: NA
v_call: TRBV11-2
clone_size: NA
j_call: TRBJ2-7

cdr3_aa: CASSPAGGFYNEQFF
cdr3_nt: TGTGCCAGCAGCCCAGCGGGAGGCTTCTACAATGAGCAGTTCTTC
d_call: TRBD2
v_call: TRBV7-2
clone_size: NA
j_call: TRBJ2-1

cdr3_aa: CASSHFQPYNEQFF
cdr3_nt: TGCGCCAGCAGCCACTTCCAGCCCTACAATGAGCAGTTCTTC
d_call: NA
v_call: TRBV4-1
clone_size: NA
j_call: TRBJ2-1

cdr3_aa: CATRRDLSGANVLTF
cdr3_nt: TGTGCCACCAGGCGTGATCTCTCTGGGGCCAACGTCCTGACTTTC
d_call: NA
v_call: TRBV15
clone_size: NA
j_call: TRBJ2-6

cdr3_aa: CASTMGTGRLEQYF
cdr3_nt: TGCGCCAGCACCATGGGGACAGGCCGTTTGGAGCAGTACTTC
d_call: TRBD1
v_call: TRBV5-1
clone_size: once
j_call: TRBJ2-5

cdr3_aa: CASSRRFNYGYTF
cdr3_nt: TGTGCCAGTAGCCGTAGGTTTAACTATGGCTACACCTTC
d_call: NA
v_call: TRBV19
clone_size: NA
j_call: TRBJ1-2

cdr3_aa: CATSRVGGDTEAFF
cdr3_nt: TGTGCCACCAGCAGAGTCGGAGGGGACACTGAAGCTTTCTTT
d_call: NA
v_call: TRBV15
clone_size: NA
j_call: TRBJ1-1

cdr3_aa: CASRVTGRNQPQHF
cdr3_nt: TGTGCCAGTAGGGTGACAGGGCGGAATCAGCCCCAGCATTTT
d_call: TRBD1
v_call: TRBV19
clone_size: NA
j_call: TRBJ1-5

cdr3_aa: CASSLGPGGNQPQHF
cdr3_nt: TGCGCCAGCAGCTTGGGTCCTGGGGGCAATCAGCCCCAGCATTTT
d_call: NA
v_call: TRBV5-1
clone_size: NA
j_call: TRBJ1-5

cdr3_aa: CASSSPLGAFF
cdr3_nt: TGTGCCAGCAGTAGTCCCCTGGGAGCTTTCTTT
d_call: NA
v_call: TRBV6-5
clone_size: NA
j_call: TRBJ1-1

cdr3_aa: CASSIGGARNYGYTF
cdr3_nt: TGTGCCAGTAGTATAGGAGGGGCGCGGAACTATGGCTACACCTTC
d_call: NA
v_call: TRBV19
clone_size: NA
j_call: TRBJ1-2

cdr3_aa: CATTDDRGYNSPLHF
cdr3_nt: TGTGCCACCACCGACGACAGGGGTTATAATTCACCCCTCCACTTT
d_call: TRBD1
v_call: TRBV19
clone_size: NA
j_call: TRBJ1-6

cdr3_aa: CASSQLGSLPGQGKEKLFF
cdr3_nt: TGCGCCAGCAGCCAACTAGGCTCCCTCCCGGGACAGGGGAAAGAAAAACTGTTTTTT
d_call: TRBD1
v_call: TRBV4-1
clone_size: NA
j_call: TRBJ1-4

cdr3_aa: CASSVERYRWRDTQYF
cdr3_nt: TGTGCCAGCAGCGTAGAGAGGTACCGGTGGCGTGATACGCAGTATTTT
d_call: NA
v_call: TRBV9
clone_size: NA
j_call: TRBJ2-3

cdr3_aa: CASSPNRRGANGYTF
cdr3_nt: TGTGCCAGTAGTCCGAATCGACGGGGGGCAAATGGCTACACCTTC
d_call: NA
v_call: TRBV19
clone_size: few
j_call: TRBJ1-2

cdr3_aa: CASSVDEREGHYEQYF
cdr3_nt: TGTGCCAGCAGCGTAGATGAGCGGGAGGGGCACTACGAGCAGTACTTC
d_call: TRBD2
v_call: TRBV9
clone_size: NA
j_call: TRBJ2-7

cdr3_aa: CASRVSGTDTQYF
cdr3_nt: TGTGCCAGCAGAGTCTCAGGGACAGATACGCAGTATTTT
d_call: NA
v_call: TRBV27
clone_size: once
j_call: TRBJ2-3

cdr3_aa: CASRPGLRVRYGYTF
cdr3_nt: TGCGCCAGCAGACCGGGACTCCGGGTCCGCTATGGCTACACCTTC
d_call: NA
v_call: TRBV5-1
clone_size: NA
j_call: TRBJ1-2

cdr3_aa: CASFGQGRGNTIYF
cdr3_nt: TGTGCCAGTTTCGGACAGGGAAGAGGAAACACCATATATTTT
d_call: TRBD1
v_call: TRBV28
clone_size: NA
j_call: TRBJ1-3

cdr3_aa: CASSLSGLRGRNQPQHF
cdr3_nt: TGTGCCAGCAGTTTATCAGGGCTCAGGGGTAGAAATCAGCCCCAGCATTTT
d_call: NA
v_call: TRBV28
clone_size: NA
j_call: TRBJ1-5

cdr3_aa: CASSPPIRTYEQYF
cdr3_nt: TGTGCCAGCTCACCACCGATCAGAACCTACGAGCAGTACTTC
d_call: NA
v_call: TRBV18
clone_size: once
j_call: TRBJ2-7

cdr3_aa: CASKGGIEQFF
cdr3_nt: TGTGCCAGTAAAGGGGGGATTGAGCAGTTCTTC
d_call: NA
v_call: TRBV19
clone_size: NA
j_call: TRBJ2-1

cdr3_aa: CAIRGIAGGKDTQYF
cdr3_nt: TGTGCCATCAGGGGGATAGCGGGAGGAAAAGATACGCAGTATTTT
d_call: TRBD2
v_call: TRBV10-3
clone_size: NA
j_call: TRBJ2-3

cdr3_aa: CASSLRAGGRNEQFF
cdr3_nt: TGTGCCAGCAGTTTAAGAGCGGGAGGCCGGAATGAGCAGTTCTTC
d_call: TRBD2
v_call: TRBV28
clone_size: NA
j_call: TRBJ2-1

cdr3_aa: CASSTSYEQYF
cdr3_nt: TGTGCCAGCAGCACCTCCTACGAGCAGTACTTC
d_call: NA
v_call: TRBV5-5
clone_size: NA
j_call: TRBJ2-7

cdr3_aa: CASSLGTGTNEKLFF
cdr3_nt: TGTGCCAGCAGCTTAGGGACAGGGACTAATGAAAAACTGTTTTTT
d_call: TRBD1
v_call: TRBV7-8
clone_size: NA
j_call: TRBJ1-4

cdr3_aa: CASSLGGGTGAVGYEQYF
cdr3_nt: TGTGCCAGCAGCTTAGGCGGGGGGACAGGGGCCGTGGGGTACGAGCAGTACTTC
d_call: TRBD1
v_call: TRBV7-9
clone_size: NA
j_call: TRBJ2-7

cdr3_aa: CASFWTGGSMNTEAFF
cdr3_nt: TGTGCCAGCTTCTGGACAGGGGGTTCCATGAACACTGAAGCTTTCTTT
d_call: TRBD1
v_call: TRBV18
clone_size: NA
j_call: TRBJ1-1

cdr3_aa: CASSFQLEAFF
cdr3_nt: TGTGCCAGCAGTTTTCAGCTTGAAGCTTTCTTT
d_call: NA
v_call: TRBV6-5
clone_size: few
j_call: TRBJ1-1

cdr3_aa: CASSFFRFQETQYF
cdr3_nt: TGTGCCAGCAGCTTTTTTCGGTTCCAAGAGACCCAGTACTTC
d_call: NA
v_call: TRBV5-8
clone_size: few
j_call: TRBJ2-5

cdr3_aa: CASSEAGGRYNEQFF
cdr3_nt: TGTGCCAGCAGTGAAGCGGGAGGGCGTTACAATGAGCAGTTCTTC
d_call: TRBD2
v_call: TRBV2
clone_size: NA
j_call: TRBJ2-1

cdr3_aa: CASSFARSSRELFF
cdr3_nt: TGTGCCAGCAGCTTCGCTAGGTCAAGCCGGGAGCTGTTTTTT
d_call: NA
v_call: TRBV7-9
clone_size: NA
j_call: TRBJ2-2

cdr3_aa: CASSSFAGQGKNTEAFF
cdr3_nt: TGTGCCAGCAGTTCGTTTGCCGGGCAGGGAAAGAACACTGAAGCTTTCTTT
d_call: NA
v_call: TRBV28
clone_size: few
j_call: TRBJ1-1

cdr3_aa: CASSLGWGGTDYEQYF
cdr3_nt: TGTGCCAGCAGTTTAGGATGGGGCGGGACGGACTACGAGCAGTACTTC
d_call: NA
v_call: TRBV6-5
clone_size: NA
j_call: TRBJ2-7

cdr3_aa: CASSDGGSETDTQYF
cdr3_nt: TGCGCCAGCAGTGATGGCGGGAGTGAGACAGATACGCAGTATTTT
d_call: TRBD2
v_call: TRBV10-1
clone_size: NA
j_call: TRBJ2-3